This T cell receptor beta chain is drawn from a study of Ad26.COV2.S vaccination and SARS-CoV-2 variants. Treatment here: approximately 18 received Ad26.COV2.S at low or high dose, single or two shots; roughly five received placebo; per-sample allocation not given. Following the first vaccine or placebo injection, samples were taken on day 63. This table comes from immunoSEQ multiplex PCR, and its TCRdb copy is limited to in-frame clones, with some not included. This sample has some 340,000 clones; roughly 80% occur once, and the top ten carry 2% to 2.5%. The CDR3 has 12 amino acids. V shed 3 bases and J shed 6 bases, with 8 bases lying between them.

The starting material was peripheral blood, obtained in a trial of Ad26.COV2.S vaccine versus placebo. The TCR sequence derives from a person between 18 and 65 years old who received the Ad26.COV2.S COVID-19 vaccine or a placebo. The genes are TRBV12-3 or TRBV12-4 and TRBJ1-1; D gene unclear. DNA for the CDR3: TGTGCCAGCAGTTTGGGAGCACCTGAAGCTTTCTTT. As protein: CASSLGAPEAFF.